A selection of T cell receptor beta chains follows, all from one sample in a study of T cell responses to AZD1222 COVID-19 vaccine. Sequencing was performed with immunoSEQ multiplex PCR; in TCRdb, only in-frame clones are kept and a portion is missing. The sample contains approximately 130,000 clones, about 88% of which appear only once. The material was peripheral blood, obtained 28 days after the second AZD1222 dose. Source of these receptors: an adult who received the AZD1222 COVID-19 vaccine. CDR3s include the opening cysteine and the closing phenylalanine or tryptophan. The D gene is left open where the match is weak.

CDR3	V	D
CASSLSGVLTEAFF	TRBV10-2	.
CASSYSDPQNTEAFF	TRBV6-5	.
CAWSVRGRVNTEAFF	TRBV30	.
CASSLRDSDLGGYTF	TRBV7-8	TRBD1
CASSPLGSLGEQYF	TRBV14	.
CASSLMGFEAFF	TRBV12-3/TRBV12-4	.
CASSLDNYGYTF	TRBV5-1	.
CASSFGLAGTQYF	TRBV7-7	TRBD2
CASSLGDRELYGYTF	TRBV7-2	TRBD1
CASSQLYEQYF	TRBV6-5	.
CASSVGPPGELFF	TRBV2	.
CASSQDRIGPGGGSGANVLTF	TRBV4-1	.
CASSLGWGQPQHF	TRBV27	.
CASSFRTGDQPQHF	TRBV27	TRBD1
CASSFVGTASDSNQPQHF	TRBV7-2	TRBD1
CATWTGGDQPQHF	TRBV10-2	TRBD1
CASSVLGGGPIETQYF	TRBV9	TRBD2
CATSRVLLAGESEQYF	TRBV15	TRBD2
CASASGLGPGDTQYF	TRBV12-5	.
CASRAGVRTDTQYF	TRBV5-1	TRBD2
CASSYFNGYTF	TRBV6-2/TRBV6-3	.
CASSQDQGRNTEAFF	TRBV4-3	.
CASKWFMNTEAFF	TRBV2	.
CASSWGDIYGYTF	TRBV5-1	.
CASSHLRDRGSLNTEAFF	TRBV14	TRBD1
CASRPTGDTEAFF	TRBV7-9	TRBD1
CAWSVGGAGGYTF	TRBV30	TRBD1
CASSLVSGELFF	TRBV7-9	.
CASSQAGGAVGNTIYF	TRBV3-1/TRBV3-2	.
CASSLIPTGGGEQYF	TRBV3-1/TRBV3-2	TRBD1
CAIRTTPNTDAFF	TRBV10-3	.
CASSEGWNTGELFF	TRBV6-4	.
CASSRGGQPQHF	TRBV7-9	.
CASSNRLAGARGDEQFF	TRBV19	TRBD2
CASSVSAGPSYEQYF	TRBV9	TRBD2
CASSLISGLNTEAFF	TRBV5-1	.
CASSRNTEAFF	TRBV25-1	.
CAARPGGANTEAFF	TRBV5-4	.
CASSRTFGTDYGYTF	TRBV7-9	.
CASSPGPVEKLFF	TRBV7-6	.
CASSPLGGREQYF	TRBV4-3	.
CASSLGSGPSSTDTQYF	TRBV5-4	.
CASSERGGHPTDTQYF	TRBV9	TRBD2
CASSLHGGWDTEAFF	TRBV2	.
CASSWGTVNTGELFF	TRBV27	TRBD1
CASSHVGSPSGRGWDQYF	TRBV3-1/TRBV3-2	TRBD2
CANSVAGGEWSYEQYF	TRBV9	.
CASSLALTGELFF	TRBV7-6	.
CASSSPGEKLFF	TRBV27	.
CASSSMGAGRNTEAFF	TRBV11-2	.
CASSAGTISVQYF	TRBV7-2	TRBD2
CAISDVSVNTEAFF	TRBV10-3	.
CASSEMEYGYTF	TRBV6-1	.
CASSPDSSWGAPGNTIYF	TRBV18	.
CASSQGRGVMYTEAFF	TRBV3-1/TRBV3-2	.
CASSLGSSYEQYF	TRBV5-5	.
CASSHGLAGPTDTQYF	TRBV3-1/TRBV3-2	TRBD2